The next 16 T cell receptor beta chains were all read from a single sample in a study of shared clonotypes between healthy human individuals. TCRdb's copy holds only in-frame clones and misses some; the assay was immunoSEQ multiplex PCR. The sample records about 2 million clones, roughly 94% being singletons. Sequenced input: naive CD4+ T cells sorted from blood. Subset: CD45RA+ positively selected. The receptor set was obtained from a man between 18 and 29 years old in good health.

The rearrangement links TRBV30 to TRBJ2-7; no reliable D call. The CDR3 runs to 14 residues. Per the germline V gene, CDR1 is GTSNPN and CDR2 is SVGIG (reference sequence). V was trimmed by 3 bases and J by 0 bases, leaving 12 bases between them. The CDR3 protein is CAWRGRPSSYEQYF. The CDR3 DNA follows: TGTGCCTGGAGGGGAAGACCCAGCTCCTACGAGCAGTACTTC. Full variable domain (remainder filled in from reference TRBV30 and TRBJ2-7): SQTIHQWPATLVQPVGSPLSLECTVEGTSNPNLYWYRQAAGRGLQLLFYSVGIGQISSEVPQNLSASRPQDRQFILSSKKLLLSDSGFYLCAWRGRPSSYEQYFGPGTRLTVT.

This clone has a single count. Germline and junction disagree at one end, which may indicate a read error. The genes are TRBV7-2 and TRBJ2-1, with D unresolved. The germline V gene has CDR1 SGHTA and CDR2 FQGNSA. The length of the CDR3 is 11 residues. This chain's CDR3 is CASSSYTEQFF. The CDR3 nucleotides are TGTGCCAGCAGCTCCTACACTGAGCAGTTCTTC.

The V and J genes are TRBV5-4 and TRBJ1-1, with D possibly matching TRBD1 (5 bases). V was trimmed by 0 bases and J by 7 bases, leaving 10 bases between them. This CDR3 has 13 amino acids. Germline CDR1 is SGHNT and CDR2 is YYREEE (reference sequence). CDR3 sequence reads: CASSLGQGGEAFF. The DNA of the CDR3 is TGTGCCAGCAGCTTGGGGCAGGGTGGTGAAGCTTTCTTT.

The rearrangement links TRBV4-1 to TRBJ2-7; 10 nucleotides line up with TRBD2. The CDR3 runs 15 residues. Looked up from germline, CDR1 is MGHRA and CDR2 is YSYEKL. After removal of 1 base from V and 2 bases from J, the junction contained 2 bases not matched to a gene. The CDR3 DNA follows: TGCGCCAGCAGCCAAGCCGGGACTAGCGCCTACGAGCAGTACTTC. Protein product: CASSQAGTSAYEQYF.

The chain's CDR3 is CASRPFSADTQYF. The DNA for the CDR3 is TGCGCCAGCCGCCCCTTTAGCGCAGATACGCAGTATTTT. This rearrangement joins TRBV5-1 to TRBJ2-3, with a weak D call TRBD2 (5 bases). Germline V gene sequence: CDR1 SGHRS, CDR2 YFSETQ. V was clipped by 7 bases and J by 4 bases, with 13 bases between them. The CDR3 runs to 13 residues.

Note on this clone: This specimen includes other DNA sequences encoding the same CDR3. The chain employs TRBV14 and TRBJ1-4; D uncertain. CDR1 and CDR2 (germline): SGHDN, FVKESK. The CDR3 totals 14 residues. V lost 1 base, J lost 0 bases, and 3 bases lay in between. CDR3 residues: CASSQVTTNEKLFF. CDR3 coding DNA: TGTGCCAGCAGCCAAGTGACAACTAATGAAAAACTGTTTTTT.

The chain joins TRBV7-2 to TRBJ1-2; TRBD1 matches 9 bases. V was clipped by 5 bases and J by 6 bases; unmatched bases: 10. Germline loops: CDR1 SGHTA, CDR2 FQGNSA. This CDR3 is built from 15 residues. The CDR3 protein is CASSPGQGGRDGYTF. CDR3 in DNA: TGTGCCAGCAGCCCGGGACAGGGCGGGAGGGATGGCTACACCTTC.

The chain uses TRBV19 and TRBJ1-5; D possibly corresponds to TRBD1 (5 bases). V was pared by 1 base and J by 2 bases, with 15 bases between. The CDR3 length is 17 residues. Germline V gives CDR1 LNHDA, CDR2 SQIVND (reference sequence). The CDR3 sequence: CASSIGPWGRGNQPQHF. DNA of the CDR3: TGTGCCAGTAGTATAGGCCCCTGGGGGAGGGGCAATCAGCCCCAGCATTTT.

The J gene is TRBJ1-4, the V gene TRBV6-1; maybe TRBD1 (6 bases). The CDR3 totals 16 residues. V was pared by 2 bases and J by 0 bases, with 10 bases between. Germline values: CDR1 MNHNS, CDR2 SASEGT. CDR3 nucleotides: TGTGCCAGCAGTGAACCAGGGGCTGCAACTAATGAAAAACTGTTTTTT. Its protein is CASSEPGAATNEKLFF.

This sequence joins TRBV5-4 and TRBJ2-5; D is unclear. V shed 1 base and J shed 5 bases, with 9 bases lying between them. In germline, CDR1 is SGHNT, CDR2 YYREEE (reference sequence). This CDR3 is 13 amino acids long. The CDR3 DNA is TGTGCCAGCAGCTTGTGGGATTCGGAGACCCAGTACTTC. This gives the protein CASSLWDSETQYF.

V gene TRBV4-1 combines with J gene TRBJ1-3; TRBD1 is a possible D gene (5 bases). Germline-derived CDR1 and CDR2 are MGHRA and YSYEKL. The CDR3 is 16 residues long. V lost 1 base and J 0 bases, leaving 10 bases between the germline ends. This chain's CDR3 is CASSQVLTASGNTIYF. In DNA form, the CDR3 reads TGCGCCAGCAGCCAAGTGCTGACAGCCTCTGGAAACACCATATATTTT.

To note about this clone: The sample carries other DNA sequences with the same CDR3. This chain joins TRBV5-1 and TRBJ1-6; D possibly corresponds to TRBD1 (5 bases). Trimming took 4 bases from V and 6 from J, leaving 11 bases between them. Germline V gene sequence: CDR1 SGHRS, CDR2 YFSETQ. The CDR3 contains 14 residues. The CDR3: CASSPGTVNSPLHF. The CDR3 bases are TGCGCCAGCAGCCCGGGGACGGTTAATTCACCCCTCCACTTT.

V is TRBV20-1 and J is TRBJ2-3; TRBD2 matches at 7 bases. Germline-derived CDR1 and CDR2 are DFQATT and SNEGSKA (reference sequence). V shed 5 bases, J shed 9 bases, and the junction held 5 bases outside the gene matches. The CDR3 spans 11 residues. Here the CDR3 reads CSAGDYATQYF. The CDR3 nucleotides are TGCAGTGCTGGGGACTATGCCACGCAGTATTTT.

Comments on this clone: Other DNA sequences in the same sample also yield this CDR3. The V call is TRBV10-3, the J call TRBJ2-5; D remains ambiguous. Germline V gene lookup returns CDR1 ENHRY and CDR2 SYGVKD. V was cut by 0 bases and J by 1 base, with 6 bases left in between. The CDR3 totals 14 residues. CDR3 nucleotide sequence: TGTGCCATCAGTGAGTCAGGCAGCCAAGAGACCCAGTACTTC. This translates into CAISESGSQETQYF.

This clone was counted a single time. This chain joins TRBV9 and TRBJ1-6; D is uncertain. Between the trimmed V and J ends, which lost 0 bases and 10 bases, there was a span of 17 bases. Per germline, CDR1 SGDLS and CDR2 YYNGEE. The CDR3 length is 16 residues. CDR3 nucleotides: TGTGCCAGCAGCGTAGGCGTTCCCAGCATGGGCTCACCCCTCCACTTT. Residues: CASSVGVPSMGSPLHF.

The chain employs TRBV6-1 and TRBJ2-1, with 7 bases that match TRBD2. The V gene's germline CDR1 is MNHNS and CDR2 SASEGT. V trimming: 2 bases; J trimming: 1 base; junction bases outside the gene matches: 14. The length of the CDR3 is 19 residues. This CDR3 reads CASSEIVGGELASYNEQFF. The CDR3 DNA sequence: TGTGCCAGCAGTGAAATAGTAGGAGGAGAACTAGCGTCCTACAATGAGCAGTTCTTC.